This T cell receptor (beta chain) emerged from a study of identifying expanded T cells in peripheral blood. As concerns this clone: The target antigen is unknown.

The CDR3 runs 13 residues. Trimming shortened V by 2 bases and J by 4 bases, and 8 bases separated the two germline ends. CDR1 SNHLY and CDR2 FYNNEI come from the germline V gene. During the collection period, no donor immune events like infections were recorded. Study results and caveats: Differentially abundant clones: roughly 1.2 between replicates, about 17 at around 14 days, over 18 at four. Two-week clone count variance significantly increased as total template count grew.

Sequenced by immunoSEQ multiplex PCR; TCRdb stores in-frame clones only, minus some. The table has approximately 75,000 clones, roughly 90% seen once. Sample: blood. The V call is TRBV2, the J call TRBJ2-5, with D uncertain. The clonotype originates from a person aged 18-69 years in good health. This chain's CDR3 is CASSEPPVETQYF. The CDR3 nucleotides are TGTGCCAGCAGTGAACCGCCCGTAGAGACCCAGTACTTC.